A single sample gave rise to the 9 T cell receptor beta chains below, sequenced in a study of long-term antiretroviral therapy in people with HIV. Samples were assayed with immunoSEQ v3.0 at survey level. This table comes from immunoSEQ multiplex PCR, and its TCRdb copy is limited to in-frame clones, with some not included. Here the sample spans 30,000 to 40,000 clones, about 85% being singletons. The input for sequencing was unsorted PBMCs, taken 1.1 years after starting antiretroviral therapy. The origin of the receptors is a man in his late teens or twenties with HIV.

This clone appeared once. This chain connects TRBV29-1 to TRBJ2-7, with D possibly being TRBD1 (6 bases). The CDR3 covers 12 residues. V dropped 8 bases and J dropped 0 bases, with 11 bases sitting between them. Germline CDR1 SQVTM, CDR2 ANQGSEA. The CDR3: CSYREDSYEQYF. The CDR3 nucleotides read TGCAGCTACAGGGAAGACTCCTACGAGCAGTACTTC.

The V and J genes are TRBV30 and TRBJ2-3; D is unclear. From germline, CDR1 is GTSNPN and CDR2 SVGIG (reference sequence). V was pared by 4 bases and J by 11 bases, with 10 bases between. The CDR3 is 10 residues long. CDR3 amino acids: CAWKMIEQYF. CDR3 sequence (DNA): TGTGCCTGGAAAATGATAGAGCAGTATTTT. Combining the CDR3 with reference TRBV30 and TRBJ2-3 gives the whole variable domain SQTIHQWPATLVQPVGSPLSLECTVEGTSNPNLYWYRQAAGRGLQLLFYSVGIGQISSEVPQNLSASRPQDRQFILSSKKLLLSDSGFYLCAWKMIEQYFGPGTRLTVL.

The CDR3 is CASSQDLHTGELFF. The CDR3 coding sequence is TGCGCCAGCAGCCAAGATCTGCACACCGGGGAGCTGTTTTTT. The chain couples TRBV4-1 to TRBJ2-2; D gene uncertain. Looked up from germline, CDR1 is MGHRA and CDR2 is YSYEKL. The CDR3 totals 14 residues. The V end lost 0 bases, the J end lost 3 bases, and 5 bases lay between the germline ends.

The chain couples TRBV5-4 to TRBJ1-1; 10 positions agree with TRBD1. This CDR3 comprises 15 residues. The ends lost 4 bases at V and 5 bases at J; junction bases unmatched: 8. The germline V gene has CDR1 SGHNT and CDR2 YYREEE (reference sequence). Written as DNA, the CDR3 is TGTGCCAGCAGCCCCTGGACAGGGGGATATACTGAAGCTTTCTTT. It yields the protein CASSPWTGGYTEAFF.

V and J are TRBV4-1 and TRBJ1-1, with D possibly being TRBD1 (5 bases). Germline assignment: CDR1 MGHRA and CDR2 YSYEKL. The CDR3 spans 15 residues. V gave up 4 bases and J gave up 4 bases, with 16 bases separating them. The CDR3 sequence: CASSRQAPGGTEAFF. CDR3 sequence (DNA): TGCGCCAGCAGCCGGCAGGCCCCCGGGGGCACTGAAGCTTTCTTT.

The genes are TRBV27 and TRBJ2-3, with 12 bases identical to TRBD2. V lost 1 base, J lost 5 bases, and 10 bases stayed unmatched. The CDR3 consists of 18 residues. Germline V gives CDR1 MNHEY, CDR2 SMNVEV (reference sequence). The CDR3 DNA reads TGTGCCAGCAGTTTATGGCCGGAACTAGCGGGGGGCCGAGATACGCAGTATTTT. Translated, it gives CASSLWPELAGGRDTQYF.

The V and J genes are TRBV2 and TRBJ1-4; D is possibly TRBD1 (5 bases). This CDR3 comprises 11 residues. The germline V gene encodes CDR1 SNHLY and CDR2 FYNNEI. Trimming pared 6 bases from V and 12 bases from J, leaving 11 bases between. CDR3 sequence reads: CASSGGVELFF. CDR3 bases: TGTGCCAGCAGCGGGGGGGTGGAACTGTTTTTT.

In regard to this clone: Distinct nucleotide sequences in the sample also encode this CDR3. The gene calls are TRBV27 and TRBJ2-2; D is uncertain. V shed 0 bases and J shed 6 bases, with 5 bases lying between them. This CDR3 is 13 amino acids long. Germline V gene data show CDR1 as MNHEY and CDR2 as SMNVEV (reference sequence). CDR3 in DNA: TGTGCCAGCAGTTTATCTGGGGCCGGGGAGCTGTTTTTT. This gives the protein CASSLSGAGELFF.

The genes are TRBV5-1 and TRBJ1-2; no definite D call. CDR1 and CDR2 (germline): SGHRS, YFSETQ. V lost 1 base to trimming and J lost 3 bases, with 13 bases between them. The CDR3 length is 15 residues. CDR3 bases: TGCGCCAGCAGCTTGTGGCAGTCAGGCGACTATGGCTACACCTTC. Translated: CASSLWQSGDYGYTF. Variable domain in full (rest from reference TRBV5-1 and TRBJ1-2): KAGVTQTPRYLIKTRGQQVTLSCSPISGHRSVSWYQQTPGQGLQFLFEYFSETQRNKGNFPGRFSGRQFSNSRSEMNVSTLELGDSALYLCASSLWQSGDYGYTFGSGTRLTVV.